The clone carrying this TCR beta chain showed up many times. Trimming shortened V by 1 base and J by 12 bases, and 14 bases separated the two germline ends. CDR3 length: 12 amino acids. From germline, CDR1 is SGHRS and CDR2 YFSETQ. The data originate from a study of T cells after yellow fever vaccination. In TCRdb, the 5' RACE reads were re-called with MiXCR into one record per CDR3 protein. Among some 200,000 distinct CDR3 sequences listed, roughly 3% were seen once. This TCR derives from a man between 18 and 35 years old who received the YFV17D yellow fever vaccine. The chain carries TRBV5-1 and TRBJ2-7, with D perhaps assigned TRBD1 or TRBD2 (5 bases each). The sequenced sample was CD4+ T cells sorted from PBMCs, obtained 10 days after the yellow fever booster vaccination. The CDR3 bases are TGCGCCAGCAGCTTGCCGGGACCCACTTGGTACTTC. Its protein product is CASSLPGPTWYF.